The present entry profiles one T cell receptor (beta chain) with its context. This entry is derived from a study of blood T cell repertoires in COVID-19. V shed 0 bases and J shed 6 bases, with 12 bases lying between them. Germline CDR1 SGHRS, CDR2 YFSETQ. The CDR3 runs 15 residues. The repertoire was sequenced with immunoSEQ multiplex PCR; TCRdb's copy has only in-frame clones and lacks some. The table shows roughly 500,000 clones, with approximately 90% occurring only once. The study recruited people aged roughly 18 to 100 years across about 25 US areas. This TCR derives from a woman in her thirties or forties who had recovered from COVID-19. The source material was PBMCs or T cells enriched from blood (not recorded which). This chain uses TRBV5-1 with TRBJ2-2, with TRBD2 as a possible D gene (5 bases). The CDR3 bases are TGCGCCAGCAGCTTGGGTACTAGTTTACCCGGGGAGCTGTTTTTT. Its protein product is CASSLGTSLPGELFF.